The clone carrying this T cell receptor (beta chain) showed up just a few times. Then a second PCR, running roughly 7 to 11 cycles, was carried out with a sample-barcoded 5' primer and a J-beta primer mix. One entry per CDR3 protein results from TCRdb running MiXCR on the 5' RACE reads. Of 700,000 to 950,000 distinct CDR3 sequences listed, approximately 43% are singletons. Germline-derived CDR1 and CDR2 are SQVTM and ANQGSEA. The length of the CDR3 is 13 residues. The V and J ends lost 7 bases and 0 bases respectively, with 12 bases between them. The data were taken from a study of blood T cells in healthy people across ages.

The receptor was isolated from a woman aged 60-75 years in good health. The sequenced sample was blood. The gene calls are TRBV29-1 and TRBJ1-1; D not resolved. Written as DNA, the CDR3 is TGCAGCGGAAATCCACTGATGAACACTGAAGCTTTCTTT. Amino acids: CSGNPLMNTEAFF.